Following are 30 T cell receptor beta chains from one sample sequenced in a study of blood T cell repertoires in COVID-19. Produced via immunoSEQ multiplex PCR; TCRdb's table is partial and in-frame only. In the table there are about 180,000 clones, 88% of which are singletons. The specimen sequenced was peripheral blood. Receptor source: a woman younger than 45 with acute or convalescent COVID-19.

This sequence joins TRBV5-4 and TRBJ2-2, with 11 bases that match TRBD2. This CDR3 is built from 17 residues. V lost 0 bases and J lost 4; bases outside the gene matches: 5. Germline-derived CDR1 and CDR2 are SGHNT and YYREEE (reference sequence). The CDR3 loop reads CASSLASGLAATGELFF. The CDR3, as DNA: TGTGCCAGCAGCTTGGCTTCGGGACTAGCGGCCACCGGGGAGCTGTTTTTT.

This clone was detected only once. The chain links TRBV30 to TRBJ1-1; D call uncertain. Looked up from germline, CDR1 is GTSNPN and CDR2 is SVGIG (reference sequence). This CDR3 comprises 15 residues. V was trimmed by 2 bases and J by 4 bases, leaving 17 bases between them. Written as DNA, the CDR3 is TGTGCCTGGAGTTCCCCCCGCTGGCAGCGCACTGAAGCTTTCTTT. Its protein product is CAWSSPRWQRTEAFF.

This clone turned up a few times. Different DNA sequences within this sample yield the same CDR3. The V and J genes are TRBV30 and TRBJ1-5; a weak D match, TRBD1 (5 bases). Germline loops: CDR1 GTSNPN, CDR2 SVGIG (reference sequence). The V gene lost 0 bases and the J gene lost 2 bases, with 5 bases spanning the gap. This CDR3 is built from 13 residues. The CDR3 nucleotides are TGTGCCTGGAGTGTACAGGGCAATCAGCCCCAGCATTTT. Its translation is CAWSVQGNQPQHF.

This clone was observed once. The chain is built from TRBV6-5 and TRBJ2-5; D may be TRBD2 (6 bases). V was pared by 6 bases and J by 1 base, with 12 bases between. The CDR3 loop spans 14 amino acids. The germline gives CDR1 MNHEY, CDR2 SVGAGI. The CDR3 DNA reads as TGTGCCAGCAGCATACTAGCCCGCCAAGAGACCCAGTACTTC. Protein: CASSILARQETQYF.

This chain joins TRBV9 and TRBJ2-1; D is unclear. V was pared by 0 bases and J by 0 bases, with 7 bases between. The germline V gene has CDR1 SGDLS and CDR2 YYNGEE. The CDR3 loop spans 15 amino acids. The CDR3 region is CASSVESGSYNEQFF. The CDR3 nucleotides read TGTGCCAGCAGCGTAGAGTCCGGCTCCTACAATGAGCAGTTCTTC. Variable domain in full (rest from reference TRBV9 and TRBJ2-1): DSGVTQTPKHLITATGQRVTLRCSPRSGDLSVYWYQQSLDQGLQFLIQYYNGEERAKGNILERFSAQQFPDLHSELNLSSLELGDSALYFCASSVESGSYNEQFFGPGTRLTVL.

This chain uses TRBV2 with TRBJ1-3; unclear D gene. In germline, CDR1 is SNHLY, CDR2 FYNNEI. This CDR3 has 14 amino acids. V dropped 7 bases and J dropped 0 bases, with 10 bases sitting between them. The CDR3 nucleotides are TGTGCCAGCACCGAGGAGTACTCTGGAAACACCATATATTTT. Its protein product is CASTEEYSGNTIYF.

This clone was found once. The J gene is TRBJ1-2, the V gene TRBV4-1, with 7 positions matching TRBD1. V was pared by 3 bases and J by 3 bases, with 7 bases of the junction left unmatched. This CDR3 is 15 amino acids long. Germline CDR1 is MGHRA and CDR2 is YSYEKL. Written as DNA, the CDR3 is TGCGCCAGCAGCCACCGGAGACAGGGACACTATGGCTACACCTTC. It specifies CASSHRRQGHYGYTF.

This chain uses TRBV12-3 or TRBV12-4 with TRBJ2-7; D is ambiguous. The CDR3 spans 12 residues. V lost 5 bases and J 3 bases, leaving 8 bases between the germline ends. The CDR3, as DNA: TGTGCCAGCAGTCCTATGTTCTACGAGCAGTACTTC. Encoded protein: CASSPMFYEQYF.

V is TRBV7-2 and J is TRBJ1-2, with TRBD1 identical over 7 bases. This CDR3 comprises 12 residues. Germline trimming cut 4 bases from V and 13 bases from J; bases unmatched to any gene: 9. From germline, CDR1 is SGHTA and CDR2 FQGNSA. The CDR3 loop is CASSSRQGGSTF. CDR3 DNA: TGTGCCAGCAGCTCTAGACAGGGAGGTTCCACCTTC. The variable domain in full, completed from reference TRBV7-2 and TRBJ1-2, reads GAGVSQSPSNKVTEKGKDVELRCDPISGHTALYWYRQSLGQGLEFLIYFQGNSAPDKSGLPSDRFSAERTGGSVSTLTIQRTQQEDSAVYLCASSSRQGGSTFGSGTRLTVV.

The chain employs TRBV6-5 and TRBJ2-2; weak D call: TRBD1 (6 bases). Germline V gene data show CDR1 as MNHEY and CDR2 as SVGAGI. The ends were cut back, 5 bases at V and 7 bases at J, with 8 bases in the middle. The CDR3 consists of 12 residues. The chain's CDR3 is CASSIGGGELFF. CDR3 sequence (DNA): TGTGCCAGCAGTATAGGGGGCGGGGAGCTGTTTTTT.

The chain links TRBV6-5 to TRBJ1-6, with unresolved D. Germline CDR1 reads MNHEY; CDR2 reads SVGAGI. This CDR3 has 14 residues. V shed 6 bases and J shed 8 bases, with 14 bases lying between them. The DNA of the CDR3 is TGTGCCAGCAGCCCAAGTGGAGGTGATTCACCCCTCCACTTT. Translating it yields CASSPSGGDSPLHF.

The chain uses TRBV27 and TRBJ2-4; the D is unclear. This CDR3 is built from 13 residues. With 6 bases removed from V and 1 base from J, the gap between germline ends came to 7 bases. The V gene's germline CDR1 is MNHEY and CDR2 SMNVEV (reference sequence). Written as DNA, the CDR3 is TGTGCCAGCAGCCACCAGGCCAAAAACATTCAGTACTTC. Translated: CASSHQAKNIQYF.

The chain employs TRBV7-9 and TRBJ2-5, with D tentatively TRBD1 (5 bases). Germline V gene lookup returns CDR1 SEHNR and CDR2 FQNEAQ (reference sequence). CDR3 size: 18 residues. V lost 6 bases, J lost 1 base, and 24 bases lay in between. Here the CDR3 reads CASRGIGAKTETQETQYF. The CDR3 nucleotides read TGTGCCAGCAGGGGGATTGGGGCCAAAACCGAGACCCAAGAGACCCAGTACTTC.

The chain links TRBV29-1 to TRBJ1-1; D unresolved. V lost 1 base to trimming and J lost 10 bases, with 13 bases between them. Germline CDR1 reads SQVTM; CDR2 reads ANQGSEA. This CDR3 is 12 amino acids long. The CDR3, as DNA: TGCAGCGTTGAAGTTAAACCCGGTCGAGCTTTCTTT. As protein: CSVEVKPGRAFF.

This clone has only a few counts. This sequence joins TRBV2 and TRBJ1-2; a weak D match, TRBD1 (6 bases). V gave up 7 bases and J gave up 4 bases, with 16 bases separating them. Germline CDR1 and CDR2: SNHLY and FYNNEI. This CDR3 comprises 14 residues. This CDR3 is CASTKNGTPYGYTF. CDR3 DNA sequence: TGTGCCAGCACCAAAAACGGGACACCCTATGGCTACACCTTC.

This chain uses TRBV24-1 with TRBJ2-2; possible D gene TRBD1, 6 bases. Trimming stripped 0 bases from V and 5 bases from J, with 9 bases between. The V gene's germline CDR1 is KGHDR and CDR2 SFDVKD. CDR3 length equals 15 residues. The CDR3 nucleotides read TGTGCCACCAGTGATTTGGGAAGGGGGACCGGGGAGCTGTTTTTT. It specifies CATSDLGRGTGELFF.

In nucleotides, the CDR3 is TGTGCCAGCAGTGCCCCGGGAGGGGGCGTATATTCACCCCTCCACTTT. Amino acids: CASSAPGGGVYSPLHF. The V and J genes are TRBV6-1 and TRBJ1-6; 7 nucleotides align to TRBD1. The CDR3 covers 16 residues. Germline V gene data show CDR1 as MNHNS and CDR2 as SASEGT. The ends lost 4 bases at V and 8 bases at J; junction bases unmatched: 11.

The CDR3, as DNA: TGTGCCAGCAGCTTGGGGGCGCGAGCTTTCTTT. It encodes CASSLGARAFF. The chain carries TRBV5-4 and TRBJ1-1; D gene ambiguous. Trimming took off 0 bases at V and 10 bases at J, with 7 bases between the two ends. Germline CDR1 and CDR2: SGHNT and YYREEE (reference sequence). This CDR3 contains 11 residues.

The rearrangement links TRBV5-1 to TRBJ2-1; perhaps TRBD2 as D (6 bases). There are 15 residues in the CDR3. Germline loops: CDR1 SGHRS, CDR2 YFSETQ. The V end was cut by 4 bases, the J end by 4 bases, with 15 bases between. The CDR3 protein is CASSASPGDYNEQFF. The DNA for the CDR3 is TGCGCCAGCAGCGCCTCTCCGGGAGATTACAATGAGCAGTTCTTC.

A single count supports this clone. The junction and the germline gene differ at one end; a read error may be behind it. This sequence joins TRBV7-7 and TRBJ1-1, with D unresolved. Germline CDR1 reads SSHAT; CDR2 reads FNYEAQ (reference sequence). This CDR3 region has 13 residues. CDR3 bases: TGTGCTAGCAGCTTGAACGGGGACACTGAAGCTTTCTTT. It specifies CASSLNGDTEAFF.

V gene TRBV6-5 combines with J gene TRBJ2-3; TRBD1 is a possible D gene (5 bases). Germline lookup yields CDR1 MNHEY and CDR2 SVGAGI. V was trimmed by 7 bases and J by 2 bases, leaving 7 bases between them. The CDR3 spans 12 residues. CDR3 loop: CASKGNTDTQYF. CDR3 bases: TGTGCCAGCAAGGGGAACACAGATACGCAGTATTTT.

The chain links TRBV5-1 to TRBJ2-2; the match to TRBD2 covers 10 bases. The length of the CDR3 is 16 residues. Germline V gives CDR1 SGHRS, CDR2 YFSETQ. V shed 7 bases, J shed 3 bases, and the junction held 9 bases outside the gene matches. The CDR3 DNA sequence: TGCGCCAGCGCCCCAGCGGGAGGGCCCTACACCGGGGAGCTGTTTTTT. Amino acid sequence: CASAPAGGPYTGELFF.

The gene calls are TRBV5-1 and TRBJ1-6; tentative D call: TRBD1 (6 bases). Germline V lookup: CDR1 SGHRS, CDR2 YFSETQ. Trimming left V 4 bases short and J 7 bases short, with 12 bases between. The CDR3 spans 14 residues. The DNA of the CDR3 is TGCGCCAGCAGCCCAGGGGATCTAAATTCACCCCTCCACTTT. Translation gives CASSPGDLNSPLHF.

The chain is built from TRBV30 and TRBJ1-6; no reliable D call. Per germline, CDR1 GTSNPN and CDR2 SVGIG (reference sequence). V lost 0 bases, J lost 7 bases, and 7 bases lay in between. CDR3 length: 13 residues. The CDR3 reads CAWSVWQNSPLHF. The CDR3 nucleotides are TGTGCCTGGAGTGTATGGCAAAATTCACCCCTCCACTTT.

This chain joins TRBV28 and TRBJ1-1; 9 bases are a match to TRBD1. The CDR3 is 12 amino acids. The germline CDR1 and CDR2 sequences are MDHEN and SYDVKM. Trimming at V came to 1 base and at J to 11 bases, leaving 2 bases not matched to a gene. CDR3 nucleotide sequence: TGTGCCAGCAGTTTATTTGGGACAGGGGCTTTCTTT. Encoded protein: CASSLFGTGAFF.

This chain uses TRBV5-5 with TRBJ1-5; no clear D gene. The CDR3 contains 15 residues. Germline CDR1 is SGHKS and CDR2 is YYEKEE (reference sequence). V lost 4 bases and J lost 3, with 14 bases in between. The CDR3 DNA follows: TGTGCCAGCAGCGAGTCGATTCTGTACAATCAGCCCCAGCATTTT. It codes for CASSESILYNQPQHF.

This rearrangement joins TRBV18 to TRBJ1-1; D is uncertain. This CDR3 is built from 11 residues. CDR1 is KGHSH, CDR2 LQKENI, per germline. Trimming cost V 6 bases and J 7 bases, with 9 bases left between them. CDR3 DNA sequence: TGTGCCAGCTCCTCCCGAGTTGAAGCTTTCTTT. As protein: CASSSRVEAFF.

CDR3: CASSLTDTNEKLFF. The CDR3 DNA follows: TGTGCCAGCAGCCTGACAGATACTAATGAAAAACTGTTTTTT. The gene calls are TRBV7-9 and TRBJ1-4; maybe TRBD1 (5 bases). From germline, CDR1 is SEHNR and CDR2 FQNEAQ (reference sequence). Trimming shortened V by 5 bases and J by 2 bases, and 9 bases separated the two germline ends. This CDR3 comprises 14 residues.

The V and J genes are TRBV6-2 or TRBV6-3 and TRBJ2-7, with D unclear. Trimming pared 5 bases from V and 7 bases from J, leaving 9 bases between. The CDR3 length is 11 residues. The germline V gene encodes CDR1 MNHEY and CDR2 SVGEGT. The CDR3 nucleotides are TGTGCCAGCAGTGATTCTAGGGAGCAGTACTTC. Its translation: CASSDSREQYF.

This chain joins TRBV5-1 and TRBJ2-7; 10 nucleotides match TRBD1. The CDR3 has 13 residues. V lost 0 bases, J lost 6 bases, and 0 bases stayed unmatched. Germline V lookup: CDR1 SGHRS, CDR2 YFSETQ. The CDR3 here is CASSLGQGAEQYF. The CDR3 bases are TGCGCCAGCAGCTTGGGACAGGGGGCCGAGCAGTACTTC.